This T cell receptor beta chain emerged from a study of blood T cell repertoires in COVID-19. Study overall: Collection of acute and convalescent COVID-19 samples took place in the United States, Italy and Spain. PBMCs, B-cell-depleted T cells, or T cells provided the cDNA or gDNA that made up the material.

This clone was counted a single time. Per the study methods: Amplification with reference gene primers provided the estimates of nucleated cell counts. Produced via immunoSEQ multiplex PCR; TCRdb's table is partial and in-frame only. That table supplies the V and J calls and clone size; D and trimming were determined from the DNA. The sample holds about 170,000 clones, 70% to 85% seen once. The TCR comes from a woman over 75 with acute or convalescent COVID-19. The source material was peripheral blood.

CDR3 DNA: TGTGCCTGGAGCACAGGGGCCTACACTGAAGCTTTCTTT. Its protein product is CAWSTGAYTEAFF. This chain connects TRBV30 to TRBJ1-1; TRBD1 agrees at 7 bases. CDR3 size: 13 residues. CDR1 is GTSNPN, CDR2 SVGIG, per germline (reference sequence). With V trimmed by 3 bases and J by 3 bases, 4 bases remained unmatched. The whole variable domain, filled in from reference TRBV30 and TRBJ1-1, reads SQTIHQWPATLVQPVGSPLSLECTVEGTSNPNLYWYRQAAGRGLQLLFYSVGIGQISSEVPQNLSASRPQDRQFILSSKKLLLSDSGFYLCAWSTGAYTEAFFGQGTRLTVV.